Sequencing of this TCR beta chain was carried out in a study of T-cell memory formation after mild COVID-19. As for the study in general: TCR clusters showed largely donor specificity.

This clonotype was counted at least ten times. What it binds is unknown. After 5'RACE with constant-segment primers, TCR alpha and TCR beta cDNA libraries carrying sample barcodes and UMIs were obtained. TCRdb independently ran MiXCR on the 5' RACE reads; one entry per CDR3 protein. Of over 40,000 distinct CDR3 sequences listed, less than 15% were seen once; the top ten hold 24%. General study findings and limits: Those CD4+ clones that contracted were mainly in CM and EM (CD8+ ones in EMRA). Later expanders leaned CD4+, whereas day 15 to 85 contracting clones were balanced CD4/CD8.

Sequenced material: PBMCs or a T cell subset sorted from them (not recorded which). This TCR came from a man between 18 and 35 years old who had mild COVID-19 (a few samples of this study predate the infection). Cell type and time point are not known.

The CDR3 bases are TGCAGTGCTAGCGCGGACTTAAGAGAGACCCAGTACTTC. It codes for CSASADLRETQYF. The rearrangement uses TRBV20-1 and TRBJ2-5; D perhaps matches TRBD2 (5 bases). Germline CDR1 and CDR2: DFQATT and SNEGSKA (reference sequence). The CDR3 spans 13 residues. V was pared by 3 bases and J by 4 bases, with 12 bases between.